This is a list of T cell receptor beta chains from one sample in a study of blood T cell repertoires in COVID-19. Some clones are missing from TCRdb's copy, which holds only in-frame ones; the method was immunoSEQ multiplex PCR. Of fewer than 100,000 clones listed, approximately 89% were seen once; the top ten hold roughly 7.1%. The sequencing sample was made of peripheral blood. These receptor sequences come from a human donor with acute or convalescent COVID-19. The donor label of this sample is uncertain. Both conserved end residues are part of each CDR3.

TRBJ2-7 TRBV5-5 CASSLALPFEQYF
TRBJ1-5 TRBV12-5 CASGFMGGQRGNQPQHF
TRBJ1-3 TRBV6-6 CASTLGQPSSGNTIYF
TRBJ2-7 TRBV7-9 CASSLQSGVGEQYF
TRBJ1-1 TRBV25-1 CASSGSSMNTEAFF
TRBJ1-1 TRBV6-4 CASRPRGGTEAFF
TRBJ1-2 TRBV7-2 CASRQGGYGYTF
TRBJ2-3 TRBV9 CASSAGVATSTDTQYF
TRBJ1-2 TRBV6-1 CASSDQAHSYGYTF
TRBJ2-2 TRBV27 CASSLRRVGLAGANTGELFF
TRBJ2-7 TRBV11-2 CASSLDLRGGYEQYF
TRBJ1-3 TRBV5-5 CASSPGRSSGNTIYF
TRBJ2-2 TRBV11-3 CASSSLGTGGTGELFF
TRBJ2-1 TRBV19 CASSSGQGIDEQFF
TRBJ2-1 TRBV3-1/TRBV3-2 CASSQVTASWTSGVSYNEQFF
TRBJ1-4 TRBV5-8 CASRHTGVSNEKLFF
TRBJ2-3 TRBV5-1 CASSLTGTSIDTQYF
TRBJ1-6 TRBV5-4 CASSLGGAGSYNSPLHF
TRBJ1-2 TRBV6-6 CASSYDGQGTYGYTF
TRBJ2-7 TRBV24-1 CATSEFSWSEQYF
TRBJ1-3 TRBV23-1 CASSHLAPGSGNTIYF
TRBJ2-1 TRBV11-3 CASSLRGTGFGNEQFF
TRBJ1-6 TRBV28 CASTTGDSRNSPLHF
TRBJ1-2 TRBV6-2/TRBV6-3 CASSYSGLGWNGYTF
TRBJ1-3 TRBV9 CASTPGTARNTIYF
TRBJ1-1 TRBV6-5 CASRATGGTNTEAFF
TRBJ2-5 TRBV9 CASSVEDRPSETQYF
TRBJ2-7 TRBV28 CASSPLSWSYEQYF
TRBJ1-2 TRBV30 CAWSFLSRDYGYTF
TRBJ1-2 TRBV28 CASSINRRYGYTF
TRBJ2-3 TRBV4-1 CASRPLTSTDTQYF
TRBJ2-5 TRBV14 CASSQGGLGQETQYF
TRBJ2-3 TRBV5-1 CASSLASGGGPSDTQYF
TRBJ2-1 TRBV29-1 CSVSPPTGFNEQFF
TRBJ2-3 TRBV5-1 CASSLAPMRGDTQYF
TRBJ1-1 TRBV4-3 CASSHVQGGSAFF
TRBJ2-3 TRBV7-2 CASSLALAGVTDTQYF
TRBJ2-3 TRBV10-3 CAISEVGRGQADTQYF
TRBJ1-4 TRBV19 CASSKTGANEKLFF
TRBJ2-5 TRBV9 CASSAGGHETQYF
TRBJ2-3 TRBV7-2 CASSFDRGRTDTQYF
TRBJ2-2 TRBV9 CASSVAVSYTGELFF
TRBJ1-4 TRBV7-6 CASSLGTNRPANEKLFF
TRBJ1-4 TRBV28 CASSFLGGQGEKLFF
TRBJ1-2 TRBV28 CASLKPGGQGIYGYTF
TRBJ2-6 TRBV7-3 CASSPQGTGANVLTF
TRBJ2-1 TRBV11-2 CASSRGEGLFF
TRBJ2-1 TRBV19 CASSIWTIKDEQFF
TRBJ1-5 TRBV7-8 CASSVSLDQPQHF
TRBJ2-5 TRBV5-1 CASSFGETQYF
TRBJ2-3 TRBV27 CASSLSSGADTQYF
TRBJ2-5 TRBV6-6 CASRFLGVETQYF
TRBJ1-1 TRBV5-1 CASSLGTGQVAFF
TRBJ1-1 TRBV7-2 CASTFGQNTEAFF